The clone carrying this TCR beta chain was picked up many times. What it binds is not known. These data originate in a study of T cell repertoires in cytomegalovirus infection. Study-level points and caveats: The study identified carriers of CMV plus the relevant HLA from cumulative public TCR beta family frequency. The response measured ex vivo was dominated by TCR beta clonotypes (HLA-C-restricted and CMV-specific).

The germline gives CDR1 SGHVS, CDR2 FNYEAQ. The CDR3 is 15 amino acids. V was cut by 4 bases and J by 0 bases, with 10 bases left in between. Via MiXCR, TCRdb re-called the reads, giving one row per CDR3 protein. The data show 900,000 to 950,000 distinct CDR3 sequences, roughly 30% seen once. This specimen was cultured CD8+ T cells from PBMCs, taken from culture after CMV antigen stimulation. J is TRBJ2-1 and V is TRBV7-6; perhaps TRBD2 as D (6 bases). The TCR comes from a human donor in good health (CMV status not recorded). Some clones in this sample may be carry-over from other donors' samples. CDR3 residues: CASSSDGSSYNEQFF. The DNA of the CDR3 is TGTGCCAGCAGCTCCGACGGGAGCTCCTACAATGAGCAGTTCTTC. The full variable domain, completed using reference TRBV7-6 and TRBJ2-1, is GAGVSQSPRYKVTKRGQDVALRCDPISGHVSLYWYRQALGQGPEFLTYFNYEAQQDKSGLPNDRFSAERPEGSISTLTIQRTEQRDSAMYRCASSSDGSSYNEQFFGPGTRLTVL.